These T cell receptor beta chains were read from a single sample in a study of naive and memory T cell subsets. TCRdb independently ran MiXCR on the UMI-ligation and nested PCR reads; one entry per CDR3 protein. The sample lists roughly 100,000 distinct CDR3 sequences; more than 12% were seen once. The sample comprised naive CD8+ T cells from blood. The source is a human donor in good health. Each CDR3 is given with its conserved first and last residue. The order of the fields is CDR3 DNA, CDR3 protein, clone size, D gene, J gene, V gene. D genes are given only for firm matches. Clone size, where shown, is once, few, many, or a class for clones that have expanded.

TGTGCCACCAGCAGAGATGCTAGAAATGAGCAGTTCTTC CATSRDARNEQFF many NA TRBJ2-1 TRBV15
TGCGCCAGCAGCCAAGCTATGGCGGGGACTAGCACAGATACGCAGTATTTT CASSQAMAGTSTDTQYF NA NA TRBJ2-3 TRBV4-3
TGTGCCAGCAGTCGGGACAGGGCAACTAATGAAAAACTGTTTTTT CASSRDRATNEKLFF NA TRBD1 TRBJ1-4 TRBV12-3/TRBV12-4
TGTGCCACCAGACAGGGAGGCAATCAGCCCCAGCATTTT CATRQGGNQPQHF many TRBD1 TRBJ1-5 TRBV28
TGCAGCGGAGGTTGGGGCAATGAGCAGTTCTTC CSGGWGNEQFF few NA TRBJ2-1 TRBV29-1
TGTGCCAGCAGTTTAGCACAGGGACGTGGCTACACCTTC CASSLAQGRGYTF many NA TRBJ1-2 TRBV12-3/TRBV12-4
TGTGCCAGCAGCTTAGATGGGCTACCCTTATCGGGACCCGAGCAGTACTTC CASSLDGLPLSGPEQYF NA NA TRBJ2-7 TRBV11-3
TGTGCCACCACCCCAGGGGGGCTGAACACTGAAGCTTTCTTT CATTPGGLNTEAFF NA TRBD1 TRBJ1-1 TRBV5-6
TGTGCCAGCAGCCTGGGACAGTCCTATGGCTACACCTTC CASSLGQSYGYTF few TRBD1 TRBJ1-2 TRBV14
TGTGCCAGCAGCCCTACAGGGCCCTACAATGAGCAGTTCTTC CASSPTGPYNEQFF few NA TRBJ2-1 TRBV27
TGTGCCACCAGTGGGGCTAGCTCCTACAATGAGCAGTTCTTC CATSGASSYNEQFF NA NA TRBJ2-1 TRBV24-1
TGTGCCACAAACTGGGGAGTGCCCGGGGAGCTGTTTTTT CATNWGVPGELFF NA NA TRBJ2-2 TRBV19
TGTGCCAGCAGCTTAGATTGGGATAACTATGGCTACACCTTC CASSLDWDNYGYTF few NA TRBJ1-2 TRBV7-9
TGTGCCAGCAGCTTAGCATCGGGAGGGATCGAGGAGCAGTACTTC CASSLASGGIEEQYF few TRBD2 TRBJ2-7 TRBV7-9
TGTGCCAGCAGCCAAGATAGTGTTCTGTACAGGGATGGCACCGGGGAGCTGTTTTTT CASSQDSVLYRDGTGELFF few NA TRBJ2-2 TRBV14